This T cell receptor beta chain derives from a study of molecular identifiers for immune sequencing clone quantification. To note about this clonotype: This sequence may be a read error, since a much larger clone differs from it by one base.

Between about 20,000 and 1,100,000 sorted cells, with 10%, 30% or 50% RNA, yielded naive CD8 libraries. Sorted naive CD8 T cells were those defined as CD8+CD4-CCR7+CD45RA+. The trim removed 0 bases at V and 4 bases at J, leaving 6 bases unmatched. This CDR3 is built from 15 residues. CDR1 is LGHNA and CDR2 is YNFKEQ in the germline V gene. One entry per CDR3 protein results from TCRdb running MiXCR on the PCR reads. The data contain about 640,000 distinct CDR3 sequences, 15% to 20% of them singletons. This receptor was obtained from a human donor in good health. Some libraries in this study had Jurkat cell RNA spiked in. V gene TRBV4-2 combines with J gene TRBJ2-7; the match to TRBD1 covers 7 bases. Material: naive CD8+ T cells from blood, with Jurkat cell RNA spiked in. Described subset: FACS-sorted CD8+CD4-CCR7+CD45RA+ naive T cells. As DNA, the CDR3 is TGTGCCAGCAGCCAAGATCTAGACAGGGAATACGAGCAGTACTTC. It encodes CASSQDLDREYEQYF.